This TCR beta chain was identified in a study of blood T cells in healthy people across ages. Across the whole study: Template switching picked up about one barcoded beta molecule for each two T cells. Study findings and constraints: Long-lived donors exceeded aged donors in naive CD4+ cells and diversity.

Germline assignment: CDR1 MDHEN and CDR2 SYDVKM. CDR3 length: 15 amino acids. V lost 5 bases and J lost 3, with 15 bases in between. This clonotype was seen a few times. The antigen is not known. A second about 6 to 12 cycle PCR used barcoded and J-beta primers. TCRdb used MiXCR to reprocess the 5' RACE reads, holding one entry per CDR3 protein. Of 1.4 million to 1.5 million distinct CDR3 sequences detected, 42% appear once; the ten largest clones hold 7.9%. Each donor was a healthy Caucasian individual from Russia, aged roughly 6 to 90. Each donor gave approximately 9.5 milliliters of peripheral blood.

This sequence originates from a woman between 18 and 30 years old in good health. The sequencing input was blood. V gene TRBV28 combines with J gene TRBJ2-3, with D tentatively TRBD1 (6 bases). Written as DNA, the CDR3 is TGTGCCAGCAGTGACCGAGGCAGGGGTACAGATACGCAGTATTTT. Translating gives CASSDRGRGTDTQYF.